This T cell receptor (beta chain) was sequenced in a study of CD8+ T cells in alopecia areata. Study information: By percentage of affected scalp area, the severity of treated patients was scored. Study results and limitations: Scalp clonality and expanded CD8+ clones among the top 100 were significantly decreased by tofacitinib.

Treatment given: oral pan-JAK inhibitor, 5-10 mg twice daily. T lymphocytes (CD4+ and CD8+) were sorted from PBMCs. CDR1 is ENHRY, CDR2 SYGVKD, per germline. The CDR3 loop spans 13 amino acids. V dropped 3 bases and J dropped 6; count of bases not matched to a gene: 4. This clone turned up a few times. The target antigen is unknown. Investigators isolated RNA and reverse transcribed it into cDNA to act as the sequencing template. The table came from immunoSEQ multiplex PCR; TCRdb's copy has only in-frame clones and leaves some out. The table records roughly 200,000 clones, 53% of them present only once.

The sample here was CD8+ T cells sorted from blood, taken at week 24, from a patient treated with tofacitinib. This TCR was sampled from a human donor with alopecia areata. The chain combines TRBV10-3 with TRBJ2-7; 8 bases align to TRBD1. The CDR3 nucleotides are TGTGCCATCAGTGACGACGACAGGGGCGAGCAGTACTTC. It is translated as CAISDDDRGEQYF.